The next 5 T cell receptor beta chains were all read from a single sample in a study of blood T cells in healthy people across ages. Using a J-beta primer mix together with a sample-barcoded 5' primer, a second PCR was run for about 7 to 12 cycles. TCRdb reprocessed the 5' RACE reads with MiXCR, giving one entry per CDR3 protein. The sample carries around 800,000 distinct CDR3 sequences, less than 60% recorded once. Sequenced material: blood. The receptor source for this set is a man older than 75 in good health.

The chain is built from TRBV20-1 and TRBJ1-6, with a weak D call TRBD1 (5 bases). V was shortened by 1 base and J by 6 bases, with 13 bases between the two germline ends. CDR3 length: 15 residues. Germline-derived CDR1 and CDR2 are DFQATT and SNEGSKA (reference sequence). The CDR3 coding sequence is TGCAGTGCTAGAGGCGGGACCGTGCTTAATTCACCCCTCCACTTT. As protein: CSARGGTVLNSPLHF.

The chain has TRBV10-3 and TRBJ2-1, with 7 nucleotides matching TRBD2. Germline lookup yields CDR1 ENHRY and CDR2 SYGVKD. V dropped 6 bases and J dropped 15; count of bases not matched to a gene: 26. This CDR3 is 17 amino acids long. CDR3 bases: TGTGCCATCAGAGACATCCCGCATGGGGGGACTACAAGGAGGGCGTTCTTC. Protein sequence: CAIRDIPHGGTTRRAFF.

The J gene is TRBJ1-1, the V gene TRBV29-1, with a weak D call TRBD1 (5 bases). The CDR3 runs 11 residues. V lost 6 bases and J lost 10, with 15 bases in between. Per germline, CDR1 SQVTM and CDR2 ANQGSEA. CDR3 sequence reads: CSVLGYGAAFF. The CDR3 coding sequence is TGCAGCGTCCTAGGGTACGGGGCAGCTTTCTTT.

In this sample, this clonotype turned up a few times. The chain is built from TRBV20-1 and TRBJ1-1; D is unclear. This CDR3 is built from 13 residues. V was cut by 1 base and J by 7 bases, with 13 bases left in between. CDR1 and CDR2 (germline): DFQATT, SNEGSKA (reference sequence). CDR3 in DNA: TGCAGTGCTAGAGGTTTACAGACCGGTGAAGCTTTCTTT. It encodes CSARGLQTGEAFF.

The V call is TRBV5-1, the J call TRBJ1-2, with D possibly matching TRBD1 (5 bases). Germline-derived CDR1 and CDR2 are SGHRS and YFSETQ. The CDR3 totals 16 residues. Trimming removed 1 base at V and 6 bases at J, with 19 bases between. The CDR3 nucleotides are TGCGCCAGCAGCTTGAGGATTCGGGGCTCTCTGGATGGCTACACCTTC. This encodes CASSLRIRGSLDGYTF.